These T cell receptor beta chains were read from a single sample in a study of regulatory T cells in long-lasting Graves disease. A single record per CDR3 protein comes from TCRdb applying MiXCR to the multiplex PCR reads. The sample includes approximately 440,000 distinct CDR3 sequences, around 15% of them seen just once. These same data were also listed under a study on T cells in Graves' hyperthyroidism and ophthalmopathy.

The specimen was peripheral blood mononuclear cells (PBMCs), collected at new diagnosis, from a patient treated with antithyroid drugs. These receptors came from a man aged 35 to 55 with Graves disease. Each CDR3 is given with its conserved first and last residue. D genes are given only for firm matches. The size of a clone is reported for some rows only, either as once, few or many, or as a class for expanded clones.

d_gene,j_gene,v_gene,abundance,CDR3nt,CDR3aa
.,TRBJ1-1,TRBV5-1,many,TGCGCCAGCAGCTCAGAACCGTACAGGAAGAACACTGAAGCTTTCTTT,CASSSEPYRKNTEAFF
.,TRBJ2-3,TRBV19,few,TGTGCCAGTACCAGCCTGAGAGGGCGTACGAACACAGATACGCAGTATTTT,CASTSLRGRTNTDTQYF
TRBD2,TRBJ2-1,TRBV7-8,many,TGTGCCAGCAGCCTAGCGGGAGGGCCTAGTGATGAGCAGTTCTTC,CASSLAGGPSDEQFF
.,TRBJ2-3,TRBV20-1,many,TGCAGTGCTAACAGGGACGGCACAGATACGCAGTATTTT,CSANRDGTDTQYF
.,TRBJ2-5,TRBV20-1,many,TGCAGTGCTATCGAAACGGGGCAAGAGACCCAGTACTTC,CSAIETGQETQYF
.,TRBJ2-6,TRBV27,.,TGTGCCAGCAGTTTATCGGAGTCTGGGGCCAACGTCCTGACTTTC,CASSLSESGANVLTF
.,TRBJ2-7,TRBV30,many,TGTGCCTGGAGTGTACGGAACGGAGCCTACGAGCAGTACTTC,CAWSVRNGAYEQYF
.,TRBJ2-6,TRBV2,.,TGTGCCAGCAGTGAAGGACGGGGCGTCTCTGGGGCCGACGTCCTGACTTTC,CASSEGRGVSGADVLTF
TRBD2,TRBJ2-1,TRBV6-2/TRBV6-3,few,TGTGCCAGCAGAACGACTAGCGGGAGAGTACAGAATGAGCAGTTCTTC,CASRTTSGRVQNEQFF
TRBD2,TRBJ2-5,TRBV13,.,TGTGCCAGCAGCTTATCGGCGGGAGACCAAGAGACCCAGTACTTC,CASSLSAGDQETQYF
.,TRBJ2-7,TRBV11-2,.,TGTGCCAGCAGCCCGACGACCCGAGGGATCGACGAGCAGTACTTC,CASSPTTRGIDEQYF
TRBD1,TRBJ2-7,TRBV27,many,TGTGCCAGCAGCCCGGGACAGGGGGGATACGAGCAGTACTTC,CASSPGQGGYEQYF
.,TRBJ2-5,TRBV14,few,TGTGCCAGCAGCCCCCAGAGCGAGACCCAGTACTTC,CASSPQSETQYF
TRBD1,TRBJ1-5,TRBV20-1,many,TGCAGTGCTAGAGGGACAGGGGGAAGGGGCAATCAGCCCCAGCATTTT,CSARGTGGRGNQPQHF
TRBD1,TRBJ2-5,TRBV7-9,many,TGTGCCAGCAGCGCGCGGACAGGCCAAGAGACCCAGTACTTC,CASSARTGQETQYF
.,TRBJ2-5,TRBV20-1,.,TGCAGTGCTAGTTACGGGACACAAGAGACCCAGTACTTC,CSASYGTQETQYF
.,TRBJ1-2,TRBV29-1,few,TGCAGCGTTGACCAGGGGACTAACTATGGCTACACCTTC,CSVDQGTNYGYTF
TRBD2,TRBJ2-5,TRBV20-1,.,TGCAGTGCTAGTCCACTAGCGGTGGGGGAGACCCGGTACTTC,CSASPLAVGETRYF
.,TRBJ2-7,TRBV11-2,.,TGTGCCAGCAGCTCCAATCCGTCACAGGGACTCCTCTCCTACGAGCAGTACTTC,CASSSNPSQGLLSYEQYF
.,TRBJ2-1,TRBV7-9,.,TGTGCCAGCAGCTTAGCGGCCCACCACAATGAGCAGTTCTTC,CASSLAAHHNEQFF
.,TRBJ1-1,TRBV5-8,many,TGTGCCAGCCCCTTTTTTCCGGGTCGAAACACTGAAGCTTTCTTT,CASPFFPGRNTEAFF
.,TRBJ2-2,TRBV19,.,TGTGCCAGTTCTCAAGGGGTGAACACCGGGGAGCTGTTTTTT,CASSQGVNTGELFF
.,TRBJ1-1,TRBV5-4,few,TGTGCCAGCAGCTTCTGGACCAGCACTGAAGCTTTCTTT,CASSFWTSTEAFF
.,TRBJ2-7,TRBV10-3,few,TGTGCCGTCCGGGACACACCTTACGAGCAGTACTTC,CAVRDTPYEQYF
.,TRBJ2-7,TRBV27,many,TGTGCCAGCAGCACCAAGCCCGGGGGCGGCTACGAGCAGTACTTC,CASSTKPGGGYEQYF
TRBD1,TRBJ1-5,TRBV4-1,few,TGCGCCAGCAGCCAAGTAGGAGGGGGCCGGCGCAATCAGCCCCAGCATTTT,CASSQVGGGRRNQPQHF
.,TRBJ1-2,TRBV12-3/TRBV12-4,many,TGTGCCAGCAGTCCCTCCCCGGCCGGTGGGTATGGCTACACCTTC,CASSPSPAGGYGYTF
.,TRBJ2-2,TRBV5-6,.,TGTGCCAGCAGCTTGTACGGACCGAACACCGGGGAGCTGTTTTTT,CASSLYGPNTGELFF
TRBD1,TRBJ2-1,TRBV27,many,TGTGCCAGCAGTTTATTGGCAGGGGGAGACTACAATGAGCAGTTCTTC,CASSLLAGGDYNEQFF
.,TRBJ2-7,TRBV2,once,TGTGCCAGCAGTGAATTTATAACCTCCTACGAGCAGTACTTC,CASSEFITSYEQYF
TRBD2,TRBJ2-1,TRBV6-9,.,TGTGCCAGCAGTTACGGTATAGCGGGGTACGTCAATGAGCAGTTCTTC,CASSYGIAGYVNEQFF
.,TRBJ2-1,TRBV6-1,few,TGTGCCAGCAGTACCTCCCAGTTCTTC,CASSTSQFF
.,TRBJ2-7,TRBV28,many,TGTGCCAGCACGGAGACAAATCCCTACGAGCAGTACTTC,CASTETNPYEQYF
.,TRBJ2-2,TRBV12-5,many,TGTGCTAGTGGTTTGGTCAGGAACACCGGGGAGCTGTTTTTT,CASGLVRNTGELFF
.,TRBJ2-3,TRBV2,many,TGTGCCAGCAGTGGGCGGACGGACCTTAATACGCAGTATTTT,CASSGRTDLNTQYF
.,TRBJ2-2,TRBV6-1,few,TGTGCCAGCAGTGCAGGGTACGCCGGGGAGCTGTTTTTT,CASSAGYAGELFF
.,TRBJ1-6,TRBV6-1,many,TGTGCCAGCAGGAGGCAGGCCCCCAATTCACCCCTCCACTTT,CASRRQAPNSPLHF
TRBD1,TRBJ1-5,TRBV27,few,TGTGCCAGCAGTGACAGGGATGGCAATCAGCCCCAGCATTTT,CASSDRDGNQPQHF
.,TRBJ1-6,TRBV28,.,TGTGCCAGCAGTGTCCACGGGACGCAAACCTATAATTCACCCCTCCACTTT,CASSVHGTQTYNSPLHF
.,TRBJ2-5,TRBV24-1,.,TGTGCCACCAGTGATTTGGGTCTTGAGACCCAGTACTTC,CATSDLGLETQYF
.,TRBJ1-3,TRBV7-2,many,TGTGCCAGCAGCTTAGCCCCGGCCGCCGGGAGAAACACCATATATTTT,CASSLAPAAGRNTIYF
TRBD2,TRBJ2-3,TRBV5-6,few,TGTGCCAGCAGCTTCGCACTAGCGGGGACAGATACGCAGTATTTT,CASSFALAGTDTQYF
.,TRBJ1-6,TRBV7-9,many,TGTGCCAGCAGCTTAGGGGGAAGAGGAGAGTCACCCCTCCACTTT,CASSLGGRGESPLHF
.,TRBJ1-5,TRBV7-7,few,TGTGCTAGCAGCTTAGCAGAAGACCAGCCCCAGCATTTT,CASSLAEDQPQHF
TRBD2,TRBJ2-3,TRBV19,.,TGTGCCAGTAGTATCGGGACTAGCGGGAGCCGCACAGATACGCAGTATTTT,CASSIGTSGSRTDTQYF
TRBD1,TRBJ1-5,TRBV20-1,.,TGCAGTGCTAGCGGGACAGAGGGCAATCAGCCCCAGCATTTT,CSASGTEGNQPQHF
.,TRBJ1-2,TRBV30,many,TGTGCCTGGACTGACGGACCGCCTTATGGCTACACCTTC,CAWTDGPPYGYTF
.,TRBJ1-5,TRBV5-1,.,TGCGCCAGCAGCCGATGGCCCGACCAGCCCCAGCATTTT,CASSRWPDQPQHF
TRBD1,TRBJ2-5,TRBV18,many,TGTGCCAGCTCCCGGGACAGGGAGTACCAAGAGACCCAGTACTTC,CASSRDREYQETQYF
.,TRBJ1-4,TRBV7-9,.,TGTGCCAGCAGCTTCGCGGGTACGAATGAAAAACTGTTTTTT,CASSFAGTNEKLFF
.,TRBJ2-3,TRBV4-2,few,TGTGCCGGCAGCCAAGAGGAGGGGCACACAGATACGCAGTATTTT,CAGSQEEGHTDTQYF
.,TRBJ2-7,TRBV12-3/TRBV12-4,many,TGTGCCAGCAGTTCAGAGGGCCGGCCCTACGAGCAGTACTTC,CASSSEGRPYEQYF
.,TRBJ2-1,TRBV6-1,.,TGTGCCAGCTCTACCGGGACTCCGCACAATGAGCAGTTCTTC,CASSTGTPHNEQFF
.,TRBJ2-3,TRBV12-3/TRBV12-4,many,TGTGCCAGCAGTTTAAGGGAGTTAAGCGGGTGGACAGATACGCAGTATTTT,CASSLRELSGWTDTQYF
.,TRBJ1-5,TRBV24-1,.,TGTGCCACCGGAGGGTCCGATCGTTCAGGGGTATATCAGCCCCAGCATTTT,CATGGSDRSGVYQPQHF